These 10 T cell receptor beta chains share one sample of origin, sequenced in a study of cytomegalovirus exposure and HLA in healthy donors. PCR was performed using 60 Vbeta and 13 Jbeta primers. The repertoire was sequenced with immunoSEQ multiplex PCR; TCRdb's copy has only in-frame clones and lacks some. This table holds 130,000 or so clones, around 70% found once. The sample taken for sequencing was PBMCs. These receptors originate from a woman in her 40s in good health and CMV-seropositive.

V is TRBV5-1 and J is TRBJ1-2; no reliable D call. With 0 bases removed from V and 7 bases from J, the gap between germline ends came to 7 bases. Germline-derived CDR1 and CDR2 are SGHRS and YFSETQ. The CDR3 contains 12 residues. In nucleotides, the CDR3 is TGCGCCAGCAGCTTGGATGGAGGTGGCTACACCTTC. This encodes CASSLDGGGYTF.

This clone was observed a few times. This chain uses TRBV28 with TRBJ2-7, with 12 bases aligning to TRBD1. The CDR3 loop spans 15 amino acids. V gave up 6 bases and J gave up 6 bases; unmatched junction bases: 9. CDR1 and CDR2 from the germline V gene are MDHEN and SYDVKM. The CDR3 spells CASSLTGTGGLEQYF. The CDR3 coding sequence is TGTGCCAGCAGCCTAACCGGGACAGGGGGCCTCGAGCAGTACTTC.

J is TRBJ2-7 and V is TRBV18; 9 nucleotides agree with TRBD1. Germline CDR1 reads KGHSH; CDR2 reads LQKENI. The junction had 8 bases not matched to a gene; V was cut back by 3 bases and J by 2 bases. This CDR3 has 16 amino acids. The CDR3 DNA follows: TGTGCCAGCTCACCTTTACTGGGACAGGGTACCTACGAGCAGTACTTC. It specifies CASSPLLGQGTYEQYF.

The CDR3 reads CASSVATAGGSPGRTDTQYF. The CDR3 nucleotides are TGTGCCAGCAGCGTAGCTACGGCGGGAGGTTCCCCAGGGAGGACAGATACGCAGTATTTT. The chain links TRBV9 to TRBJ2-3, with TRBD2 identical over 8 bases. V lost 0 bases to trimming and J lost 3 bases; unmatched junction nucleotides: 18. The germline gives CDR1 SGDLS, CDR2 YYNGEE. The length of the CDR3 is 20 residues.

The chain employs TRBV9 and TRBJ1-2; possibly TRBD1 for D (6 bases). With 3 bases removed from V and 5 bases from J, the gap between germline ends came to 17 bases. This CDR3 is 15 amino acids long. Germline V gene data show CDR1 as SGDLS and CDR2 as YYNGEE. The CDR3 nucleotides read TGTGCCAGCAGCGGGTTAGACAGGCCCTGGTATGGCTACACCTTC. Protein product: CASSGLDRPWYGYTF.

CDR3 residues: CASSAGQGNQETQYF. CDR3 coding DNA: TGTGCCAGCAGCGCCGGACAGGGGAACCAAGAGACCCAGTACTTC. The chain is built from TRBV7-9 and TRBJ2-5; 9 bases are a match to TRBD1. Germline values: CDR1 SEHNR, CDR2 FQNEAQ (reference sequence). CDR3 length equals 15 residues. After removal of 5 bases from V and 0 bases from J, the junction contained 4 bases not matched to a gene.

The rearrangement joins TRBV28 to TRBJ1-2; 7 bases match TRBD1. Trimming removed 5 bases from V and 0 bases from J; junction bases left unmatched: 6. Germline V gives CDR1 MDHEN, CDR2 SYDVKM. This CDR3 has 15 amino acids. This CDR3 is CASSPRDRPNYGYTF. The CDR3 DNA follows: TGTGCCAGCAGTCCTCGGGACAGACCTAACTATGGCTACACCTTC.

This chain's CDR3 is CASSFQDRVAQPQHF. The CDR3 DNA reads as TGTGCCAGCAGTTTCCAGGACAGGGTGGCTCAGCCCCAGCATTTT. V gene TRBV28 combines with J gene TRBJ1-5, with 8 bases aligning to TRBD1. The junction had 7 bases not matched to a gene; V was cut back by 3 bases and J by 6 bases. Germline CDR1 and CDR2: MDHEN and SYDVKM. There are 15 residues in the CDR3.

The rearrangement links TRBV4-3 to TRBJ1-4, with TRBD1 matching 7 bases. This CDR3 is built from 15 residues. V trimming: 5 bases; J trimming: 8 bases; junction bases outside the gene matches: 11. Germline CDR1 reads LGHNA; CDR2 reads YSLEER. CDR3 sequence (DNA): TGCGCCAGCAGCAAAGGGGGACAGAAATCGGAAAAACTGTTTTTT. Translated: CASSKGGQKSEKLFF.

Of note for this clone: Other DNA sequences in the sample encode the same CDR3. The chain uses TRBV18 and TRBJ1-1; D perhaps matches TRBD1 (6 bases). Germline V CDR1 and CDR2: KGHSH, LQKENI. The CDR3 has 15 amino acids. V lost 2 bases to trimming and J lost 0 bases, with 10 bases between them. CDR3: CASSPGQRLNTEAFF. The CDR3 bases are TGTGCCAGCTCACCAGGACAGAGACTGAACACTGAAGCTTTCTTT.